Presented here are 21 T cell receptor beta chains from one specimen sequenced in a study of breast tumors, draining lymph nodes, adjacent tissues. Axillary draining lymph nodes of breast cancer patients supplied the node samples. TCRdb redid the calling of the multiplex PCR reads with MiXCR, one entry per CDR3 protein. The table includes some 170,000 distinct CDR3 sequences, 33% detected once. Sequencing input: axillary lymph node tissue. These receptors originate from a female donor with breast cancer. Some clones in this sample may be carry-over from other donors' samples.

The table lists this clonotype with many counts. V is TRBV29-1 and J is TRBJ1-6, with D unresolved. Germline-derived CDR1 and CDR2 are SQVTM and ANQGSEA. The CDR3 is made up of 13 amino acids. V was cut by 6 bases and J by 4 bases, with 10 bases left in between. The CDR3 region has the DNA TGCAGCGTCTCTACAGAGTATAATTCACCCCTCCACTTT. Translating gives CSVSTEYNSPLHF.

This clonotype has a count of ten or more. V gene TRBV7-8 combines with J gene TRBJ1-4; no reliable D call. V was clipped by 5 bases and J by 3 bases, with 16 bases between them. Germline lookup yields CDR1 SGHVS and CDR2 FQNEAQ. There are 16 residues in the CDR3. This chain's CDR3 is CASSQNRGRANEKLFF. The CDR3 coding sequence is TGTGCCAGCAGCCAAAACCGAGGGAGGGCTAATGAAAAACTGTTTTTT.

This clonotype was observed a few times. The junction departs from germline at one end; a sequencing error may be responsible. V usage is TRBV7-9 and J usage is TRBJ2-5; 13 bases line up with TRBD2. Germline-derived CDR1 and CDR2 are SEHNR and FQNEAQ (reference sequence). The CDR3 loop spans 17 amino acids. The CDR3: CASSLGTSGGAEEPQYF. Here the CDR3 DNA reads TGTGCCAGCAGCTTAGGTACTAGCGGGGGGGCTGAAGAGCCCCAGTACTTC.

This chain connects TRBV7-9 to TRBJ2-1; D possibly corresponds to TRBD2 (6 bases). Germline V gives CDR1 SEHNR, CDR2 FQNEAQ (reference sequence). The CDR3 consists of 16 residues. V was pared by 5 bases and J by 7 bases, with 21 bases between. Here the CDR3 reads CASSVGENGGWNEQFF. CDR3 in DNA: TGTGCCAGCAGCGTTGGGGAGAACGGGGGATGGAATGAGCAGTTCTTC.

The chain recombines TRBV28 with TRBJ2-3; a possible D gene is TRBD2 (6 bases). The CDR3 runs to 15 residues. Looked up from germline, CDR1 is MDHEN and CDR2 is SYDVKM. V was clipped by 8 bases and J by 4 bases, with 19 bases between them. The CDR3 spells CASSGGGSLADTQYF. The DNA for the CDR3 is TGTGCCAGCTCAGGTGGAGGGTCGCTCGCAGATACGCAGTATTTT.

Concerning this clonotype itself: Since a much larger clone is just one base distant, this may be a read error. Because the CDR3 is missing its conserved closing phenylalanine or tryptophan, this is likely a read error. The chain is built from TRBV9 and TRBJ2-5, with D tentatively TRBD1 or TRBD2 (5 bases each). The CDR3 has 13 residues. Germline-derived CDR1 and CDR2 are SGDLS and YYNGEE. V lost 4 bases to trimming and J lost 5 bases, with 12 bases between them. DNA of the CDR3: TGTGCCAGCAGCCCAGTGGGACCCGAGACCCAGTACTCC. Translating it yields CASSPVGPETQYS.

In regard to this clonotype: Possible read error: a much larger clone is one base away. In nucleotides, the CDR3 is TGTGCCAGCAGCAACGACCCGGGACCAGAAGACATTCAGTACTTC. Translated: CASSNDPGPEDIQYF. This chain joins TRBV2 and TRBJ2-4; D could derive from TRBD1 or TRBD2 (5 bases each). V was cut by 6 bases and J by 8 bases, with 20 bases left in between. The CDR3 spans 15 residues. Germline-derived CDR1 and CDR2 are SNHLY and FYNNEI.

As regards this clonotype: Given a much more abundant clone one base away, this may be a read error. Here the CDR3 DNA reads TGTGCCAGCAGTCACCCTAACAGGGGGCAAAGATCAACTAATGAAAAACTGTTTTTT. Encoded protein: CASSHPNRGQRSTNEKLFF. V gene TRBV6-4 combines with J gene TRBJ1-4; TRBD1 matches 9 bases. CDR1 is MRHNA and CDR2 is SNTAGT in the germline V gene. This CDR3 contains 19 residues. Germline trimming cut 5 bases from V and 0 bases from J; bases unmatched to any gene: 13.

Regarding this clonotype: Since a much larger clone is just one base distant, this may be a read error. The rearrangement links TRBV28 to TRBJ2-5, with D possibly matching TRBD1 (6 bases). Trimming removed 7 bases from V and 4 bases from J, with 16 bases in between. Germline CDR1 and CDR2: MDHEN and SYDVKM. The CDR3 contains 14 residues. The CDR3 sequence: CASKRSPGAETQYF. The CDR3 bases are TGTGCCAGCAAACGCAGTCCAGGGGCAGAGACCCAGTACTTC. Combining the CDR3 with reference TRBV28 and TRBJ2-5 gives the whole variable domain DVKVTQSSRYLVKRTGEKVFLECVQDMDHENMFWYRQDPGLGLRLIYFSYDVKMKEKGDIPEGYSVSREKKERFSLILESASTNQTSMYLCASKRSPGAETQYFGPGTRLLVL.

The V and J genes are TRBV25-1 and TRBJ2-5; 9 positions match TRBD1. The CDR3 has 15 residues. V lost 0 bases to trimming and J lost 5 bases; unmatched junction nucleotides: 4. Germline V gene lookup returns CDR1 MGHDK and CDR2 SYGVNS. This CDR3 is CASSEYTGGLETQYF. The CDR3 coding sequence is TGTGCCAGCAGTGAATATACAGGGGGCCTGGAGACCCAGTACTTC.

This clonotype was counted many times. The chain carries TRBV28 and TRBJ2-6, with 9 bases fitting TRBD1. CDR3 length: 15 amino acids. Losses at the gene ends were 8 bases for V and 6 bases for J; bases not matched to a gene: 8. The germline V gene encodes CDR1 MDHEN and CDR2 SYDVKM. The DNA of the CDR3 is TGTGCCAGCGGCCGGGACAGGGTGTCGGCCAACGTCCTGACTTTC. Its translation: CASGRDRVSANVLTF. The entire variable domain, with the rest obtained from reference TRBV28 and TRBJ2-6, is as follows: DVKVTQSSRYLVKRTGEKVFLECVQDMDHENMFWYRQDPGLGLRLIYFSYDVKMKEKGDIPEGYSVSREKKERFSLILESASTNQTSMYLCASGRDRVSANVLTFGAGSRLTVL.

This clonotype was detected ten times or more. J is TRBJ2-6 and V is TRBV19; possible D gene TRBD2, 7 bases. Germline V gene sequence: CDR1 LNHDA, CDR2 SQIVND (reference sequence). V shed 6 bases and J shed 0 bases, with 9 bases lying between them. The CDR3 extends over 15 amino acids. CDR3 nucleotides: TGTGCCAGTAGAGGGGGGGCCTCTGGGGCCAACGTCCTGACTTTC. It codes for CASRGGASGANVLTF.

Worth noting for this clonotype: This could be a read error, since a much larger clone is one nucleotide away. The chain links TRBV6-4 to TRBJ2-1, with 9 bases lining up with TRBD2. CDR3 length: 16 amino acids. V was pared by 6 bases and J by 7 bases, with 13 bases of the junction left unmatched. CDR1 MRHNA and CDR2 SNTAGT come from the germline V gene. CDR3 sequence (DNA): TGTGCCAGCAGCTGTTTATGGGCGGGAGGGAAAAATGAGCAGTTCTTC. Amino acids: CASSCLWAGGKNEQFF.

This clonotype was observed at least ten times. V usage is TRBV12-3 or TRBV12-4 and J usage is TRBJ2-3; D gene uncertain. V shed 4 bases and J shed 4 bases, with 6 bases lying between them. The CDR3 contains 12 residues. The CDR3 coding sequence is TGTGCCAGCAGTTCCGCATCAGATACGCAGTATTTT. This codes for CASSSASDTQYF.

This clonotype was picked up many times. This sequence joins TRBV2 and TRBJ1-6, with D possibly TRBD1 on 5 matching bases. Per germline, CDR1 SNHLY and CDR2 FYNNEI. Trimming left V 4 bases short and J 4 bases short, with 8 bases between. The length of the CDR3 is 14 residues. CDR3 protein: CASSGTGYNSPLHF. DNA for the CDR3: TGTGCCAGCAGTGGAACAGGTTATAATTCACCCCTCCACTTT. Using reference TRBV2 and TRBJ1-6 for the parts outside the CDR3, the full variable domain is EPEVTQTPSHQVTQMGQEVILRCVPISNHLYFYWYRQILGQKVEFLVSFYNNEISEKSEIFDDQFSVERPDGSNFTLKIRSTKLEDSAMYFCASSGTGYNSPLHFGNGTRLTVT.

In regard to this clonotype: A much bigger clone sits one base away, suggesting this may be a read error. V and J are TRBV10-1 and TRBJ2-5; the match to TRBD1 covers 7 bases. Germline V gives CDR1 WNHNN, CDR2 SYGVQD (reference sequence). V lost 3 bases, J lost 7 bases, and 5 bases stayed unmatched. The CDR3 is made up of 13 amino acids. CDR3 nucleotides: TGCGCCAGCAGTGAAACAGGGGCAGGGACCCAGTACTTC. Translation: CASSETGAGTQYF.

This clonotype was observed at least ten times. The V and J genes are TRBV28 and TRBJ2-3, with 9 bases that match TRBD2. Germline values: CDR1 MDHEN, CDR2 SYDVKM. This CDR3 comprises 15 residues. With 3 bases clipped from V and 4 bases from J, the junction kept 5 bases outside the gene matches. The CDR3 sequence: CASSFWREGSDTQYF. CDR3 nucleotide sequence: TGTGCCAGCAGTTTCTGGCGGGAGGGCTCAGATACGCAGTATTTT. The full variable domain, completed using reference TRBV28 and TRBJ2-3, is DVKVTQSSRYLVKRTGEKVFLECVQDMDHENMFWYRQDPGLGLRLIYFSYDVKMKEKGDIPEGYSVSREKKERFSLILESASTNQTSMYLCASSFWREGSDTQYFGPGTRLTVL.

In its sample, this clonotype was seen many times. V is TRBV19 and J is TRBJ2-3; TRBD1 might be the D (6 bases). V was cut by 5 bases and J by 0 bases, with 15 bases left in between. The germline V gene has CDR1 LNHDA and CDR2 SQIVND (reference sequence). This CDR3 has 16 amino acids. Here the CDR3 reads CASSPRQAPSTDTQYF. Here the CDR3 DNA reads TGTGCCAGTAGTCCTCGACAGGCCCCTAGCACAGATACGCAGTATTTT.

The J gene is TRBJ2-3, the V gene TRBV7-9, with D uncertain. Germline V gives CDR1 SEHNR, CDR2 FQNEAQ (reference sequence). Trimming stripped 2 bases from V and 2 bases from J, with 8 bases between. The CDR3 is made up of 14 amino acids. CDR3: CASSLLGITDTQYF. The CDR3, as DNA: TGTGCCAGCAGCTTACTGGGGATCACAGATACGCAGTATTTT.

This clonotype came up once. This may come from a read error, since a much larger clone is one base off. This CDR3 fails to terminate in the conserved phenylalanine or tryptophan, so it likely reflects a read error. CDR3 protein: CASSLRSPTGGELFV. The DNA of the CDR3 is TGTGCCAGCAGCCTTCGTTCTCCCACTGGCGGGGAGCTGTTTGTT. This chain uses TRBV3-1 with TRBJ2-2, with D hard to call. The CDR3 has 15 residues. Deletions cut 4 bases from V and 7 bases from J, with 16 bases between. Germline V gene lookup returns CDR1 LGHDT and CDR2 YNNKEL (reference sequence).

This clonotype was detected a few times. With a much larger clone just one base away, this may be a read error. This chain links TRBV19 with TRBJ2-1, with TRBD2 matching 14 bases. Germline V CDR1 and CDR2: LNHDA, SQIVND (reference sequence). The CDR3 runs to 20 residues. This CDR3 is CASSRRPGTSGSGSYTEQFF. In DNA form, the CDR3 reads TGTGCCAGTAGCAGGAGGCCGGGGACTAGCGGGAGTGGGTCCTACACTGAGCAGTTCTTC.